A selection of T cell receptor beta chains follows, all from one sample in a study of blood T cells in healthy people across ages. MiXCR, run by TCRdb on the 5' RACE reads, gives a single entry per CDR3 protein. The repertoire has about 1.7 million distinct CDR3 sequences, 28% of them found once; the top ten carry over 7%. Sample: blood. These receptors were taken from a woman between 25 and 40 years old in good health. CDR3s include the opening cysteine and the closing phenylalanine or tryptophan. A D gene is named only where the DNA matches it firmly. Part of the rows lack a size; the others show once, few, many or a class for expanded clones.

CASSLPGTLDGYTF	TGTGCCAGCAGCTTGCCAGGGACATTGGATGGCTACACCTTC	.	.	TRBV5-4	TRBJ1-2
CSATLLAVQQETQYF	TGCAGTGCTACTCTACTAGCGGTACAACAAGAGACCCAGTACTTC	.	TRBD2	TRBV20-1	TRBJ2-5
CASSLYRGSQETQYF	TGTGCCAGCAGTTTATACAGGGGGAGCCAAGAGACCCAGTACTTC	many	TRBD1	TRBV27	TRBJ2-5
CASSETGGPQPQHF	TGTGCCAGTAGTGAAACAGGGGGCCCGCAGCCCCAGCATTTT	.	TRBD1	TRBV19	TRBJ1-5
CSANGLLEQFF	TGCAGTGCTAACGGACTTCTTGAGCAGTTCTTC	few	.	TRBV20-1	TRBJ2-1
CASRDKFRGFYGYTF	TGTGCCAGCAGGGACAAGTTCCGGGGGTTCTATGGCTACACCTTC	few	.	TRBV2	TRBJ1-2
CASRAREYAYNEQFF	TGTGCCAGCAGGGCGCGGGAGTATGCCTACAATGAGCAGTTCTTC	.	TRBD2	TRBV12-3/TRBV12-4	TRBJ2-1
CASSSRSTASTGELFF	TGCGCCAGCAGCTCTAGATCGACAGCTTCCACCGGGGAGCTGTTTTTT	once	.	TRBV5-1	TRBJ2-2
CASSSPTVAGAATYEQYF	TGCGCCAGCAGCTCCCCTACGGTGGCAGGGGCGGCCACCTACGAGCAGTACTTC	.	.	TRBV5-1	TRBJ2-7
CASSLWGGGKETQYF	TGTGCCAGCAGCTTGTGGGGGGGCGGTAAAGAGACCCAGTACTTC	.	.	TRBV5-4	TRBJ2-5
CSAKKIPGANYGYTF	TGTAGTGCTAAAAAAATTCCCGGAGCTAACTATGGCTACACCTTC	.	.	TRBV20-1	TRBJ1-2
CASSYNLLEVGGGYTF	TGCGCCAGCAGCTATAATCTCCTCGAAGTAGGAGGAGGCTACACCTTC	.	.	TRBV4-1	TRBJ1-2
CASRFLGTGRSGANVLTF	TGTGCCAGCAGATTTTTAGGGACAGGCCGAAGTGGGGCCAACGTCCTGACTTTC	few	TRBD1	TRBV11-2	TRBJ2-6
CASSLVVIDTQYF	TGTGCCAGCAGCTTAGTCGTCATAGATACGCAGTATTTT	.	.	TRBV7-2	TRBJ2-3
CSGSRQGREQYF	TGCAGCGGAAGCCGACAGGGTCGCGAGCAGTACTTC	many	TRBD1	TRBV29-1	TRBJ2-7
CASSRAATPRETQYF	TGCGCCAGCAGCCGGGCCGCAACCCCACGGGAGACCCAGTACTTC	.	.	TRBV5-1	TRBJ2-5
CSAPLPTGERIKAFF	TGCAGTGCCCCCCTGCCGACAGGGGAGAGAATTAAAGCTTTCTTT	.	TRBD1	TRBV20-1	TRBJ1-1
CASSELLAKNEQFF	TGTGCCAGCAGTGAACTTCTAGCAAAGAATGAGCAGTTCTTC	.	.	TRBV2	TRBJ2-1
CATRDNTYEQYF	TGTGCCACCCGGGACAATACCTACGAGCAGTACTTC	.	.	TRBV6-1	TRBJ2-7
CASSWTSNTQYF	TGTGCCAGCAGTTGGACTAGCAATACGCAGTATTTT	.	TRBD2	TRBV6-2/TRBV6-3	TRBJ2-3
CSATEPGRGRETQYF	TGCAGTGCTACCGAGCCGGGCAGGGGGCGCGAGACCCAGTACTTC	.	TRBD1	TRBV20-1	TRBJ2-5
CRARGPAYEQYF	TGCAGGGCTAGGGGGCCAGCCTACGAGCAGTACTTC	.	TRBD1	TRBV20-1	TRBJ2-7
CASSFATGVHEQYF	TGTGCCAGCAGTTTTGCGACAGGGGTCCACGAGCAGTACTTC	.	TRBD1	TRBV12-3/TRBV12-4	TRBJ2-7
CSARFSSGNQPQHF	TGCAGTGCTAGGTTTTCCTCGGGTAATCAGCCCCAGCATTTT	few	.	TRBV20-1	TRBJ1-5
CASSSRGAGSSYNEQFF	TGTGCCAGCAGCTCCAGGGGGGCAGGAAGCTCCTACAATGAGCAGTTCTTC	many	.	TRBV11-2	TRBJ2-1
CASSGPGQRGEQYF	TGTGCCAGCAGCGGACCGGGACAGAGGGGGGAGCAGTACTTC	few	TRBD1	TRBV9	TRBJ2-7
CASSRQTGVQETQYF	TGTGCCAGCTCACGTCAAACAGGGGTGCAAGAGACCCAGTACTTC	.	TRBD1	TRBV18	TRBJ2-5
CASSPTSTRKTQYF	TGTGCCAGCAGCCCGACTAGTACGCGGAAGACCCAGTACTTC	few	.	TRBV3-1	TRBJ2-5
CASSLSKAPGEQYF	TGTGCCAGCAGTTTGTCTAAGGCCCCCGGCGAGCAGTACTTC	many	.	TRBV27	TRBJ2-7
CASSLQDAVELAGRENEQFF	TGTGCCAGCAGCTTACAAGACGCGGTTGAGCTAGCTGGGAGGGAGAATGAGCAGTTCTTC	few	TRBD2	TRBV7-6	TRBJ2-1
CASSKGLALTYEQYF	TGTGCCAGCTCGAAAGGACTAGCGTTAACCTACGAGCAGTACTTC	.	TRBD2	TRBV18	TRBJ2-7
CASTLSGGREQYF	TGTGCCAGCACCCTATCGGGGGGCCGCGAGCAGTACTTC	few	.	TRBV6-2/TRBV6-3	TRBJ2-7
CATSDSRTGSSEQYF	TGTGCCACCAGTGATTCGAGGACAGGGTCGAGCGAGCAGTACTTC	few	TRBD1	TRBV24-1	TRBJ2-7
CASSFDRWGAQETQYF	TGTGCCAGCAGTTTCGATCGATGGGGGGCCCAAGAGACCCAGTACTTC	.	.	TRBV28	TRBJ2-5
CASSQPGKGETQYF	TGTGCCAGCAGTCAGCCAGGGAAAGGAGAGACCCAGTACTTC	few	.	TRBV6-6	TRBJ2-5
CSAYKGPYEQYF	TGCAGTGCTTACAAGGGTCCCTACGAGCAGTACTTC	few	.	TRBV20-1	TRBJ2-7
CASSPSYVQSAFF	TGTGCCAGCAGCCCTAGTTATGTCCAGTCAGCTTTCTTT	.	.	TRBV12-3/TRBV12-4	TRBJ1-1
CASSESIGGPSTDTQYF	TGCGCCAGCAGTGAGTCGATTGGCGGACCTAGCACAGATACGCAGTATTTT	few	.	TRBV10-2	TRBJ2-3
CASSLGAATADTQYF	TGTGCCAGCAGCTTAGGGGCGGCGACGGCAGATACGCAGTATTTT	once	.	TRBV7-2	TRBJ2-3
CASSGLAGGTSTDTQYF	TGTGCCAGCTCTGGACTAGCGGGGGGGACTAGCACAGATACGCAGTATTTT	.	TRBD2	TRBV12-3/TRBV12-4	TRBJ2-3
CASSLIWDDNEQFF	TGTGCCAGCAGCCTAATTTGGGACGACAATGAGCAGTTCTTC	.	.	TRBV11-2	TRBJ2-1
CSASHDTGRSIEAFF	TGCAGTGCTAGCCACGACACGGGCAGAAGCATTGAAGCTTTCTTT	few	.	TRBV20-1	TRBJ1-1
CASSGSGGFRGNEQFF	TGTGCCAGCAGTGGGAGCGGGGGTTTCCGGGGGAATGAGCAGTTCTTC	.	TRBD2	TRBV6-4	TRBJ2-1
CASSQSGAEETQYF	TGTGCCAGCAGCCAAAGCGGGGCAGAAGAGACCCAGTACTTC	few	TRBD2	TRBV3-1	TRBJ2-5
CATSPGRETGDEQYF	TGTGCCACCTCCCCGGGGCGGGAGACCGGTGACGAGCAGTACTTC	few	TRBD2	TRBV19	TRBJ2-7
CCGGRPDTGELFF	TGCTGTGGGGGCAGACCGGACACCGGGGAGCTGTTTTTT	few	.	TRBV29-1	TRBJ2-2
CASSLGSETGTDTQYF	TGTGCCAGCAGCTTAGGAAGCGAGACGGGGACAGATACGCAGTATTTT	.	.	TRBV7-2	TRBJ2-3
CSVVSTSGVETQYF	TGCAGCGTTGTATCGACTAGCGGGGTGGAGACCCAGTACTTC	.	TRBD2	TRBV29-1	TRBJ2-5
CASSRTSVTDTQYF	TGTGCCAGCAGCCGAACTAGCGTCACAGATACGCAGTATTTT	few	TRBD2	TRBV5-5	TRBJ2-3
CASSPDRALRFFEQYF	TGTGCCAGCAGCCCCGACAGGGCCCTGAGGTTTTTCGAGCAGTACTTC	many	TRBD1	TRBV12-3/TRBV12-4	TRBJ2-7
CASSQVIPGKLFF	TGCGCCAGCAGCCAAGTTATTCCCGGAAAACTGTTTTTT	few	.	TRBV4-3	TRBJ1-4
CAISDGSQETQYF	TGTGCCATCAGTGATGGCAGCCAAGAGACCCAGTACTTC	many	.	TRBV10-3	TRBJ2-5
CSVEGFGGSTDTQYF	TGCAGCGTTGAAGGGTTCGGGGGGAGCACAGATACGCAGTATTTT	.	TRBD2	TRBV29-1	TRBJ2-3
CAISATDTGELFF	TGTGCCATCAGTGCGACGGACACCGGGGAGCTGTTTTTT	.	.	TRBV10-3	TRBJ2-2
CATSRDRNEKLFF	TGTGCCACCAGCAGAGATAGGAATGAAAAACTGTTTTTT	many	.	TRBV15	TRBJ1-4
CASSLARRGGLDTQYF	TGCGCCAGCAGCTTGGCCCGGCGGGGGGGCTTGGATACGCAGTATTTT	few	TRBD2	TRBV5-1	TRBJ2-3